The 8 T cell receptor beta chains below all came from one sample that was sequenced in a study of control samples from healthy donors and cancer patients. Profiled with immunoSEQ multiplex PCR; TCRdb holds only in-frame clones, not every one. Of about 100,000 clones listed, roughly nine tenths were seen once; the top ten hold 15% to 20%. The specimen was blood. These receptors were obtained from a woman between 50 and 59 years old in good health.

The J gene is TRBJ1-5, the V gene TRBV9, with 7 bases aligning to TRBD1. Trimming took 3 bases from V and 5 from J; bases not matched to a gene: 8. This CDR3 is built from 15 residues. The germline V gene encodes CDR1 SGDLS and CDR2 YYNGEE. As DNA, the CDR3 is TGTGCCAGCAGCGAATTCGGGACAGAATATCAGCCCCAGCATTTT. It is translated as CASSEFGTEYQPQHF.

The rearrangement joins TRBV7-2 to TRBJ2-3; unclear D gene. The CDR3 is 16 amino acids. With 5 bases removed from V and 1 base from J, the gap between germline ends came to 16 bases. CDR1 is SGHTA and CDR2 is FQGNSA in the germline V gene. CDR3 amino acids: CASSPRPIKGTDTQYF. CDR3 DNA: TGTGCCAGCAGCCCTCGACCTATTAAGGGCACAGATACGCAGTATTTT.

The CDR3 region is CASSYPDGPGRNEKLFF. CDR3 in DNA: TGTGCCAGCAGCTACCCGGACGGTCCAGGCAGGAATGAAAAACTGTTTTTT. This chain connects TRBV3-1 (or the pseudogene TRBV3-2) to TRBJ1-4; D is uncertain. The V and J ends lost 5 bases and 5 bases respectively, with 21 bases between them. Germline V CDR1 and CDR2: LGHDT, YNNKEL (reference sequence). The CDR3 runs 17 residues.

V and J are TRBV9 and TRBJ1-6; maybe TRBD1 (5 bases). The CDR3 runs 14 residues. V lost 5 bases and J lost 5, with 11 bases in between. Germline CDR1 SGDLS, CDR2 YYNGEE. The CDR3 reads CASRGVYDNSPLHF. CDR3 nucleotide sequence: TGTGCCAGCAGAGGGGTCTATGATAATTCACCCCTCCACTTT.

This clone occurred once. J is TRBJ1-1 and V is TRBV7-9, with unresolved D. This CDR3 is built from 14 residues. Germline CDR1 and CDR2: SEHNR and FQNEAQ (reference sequence). V dropped 5 bases and J dropped 0 bases, with 10 bases sitting between them. CDR3 nucleotide sequence: TGTGCCAGCAGCGGAATAACAGTGAACACTGAAGCTTTCTTT. Protein sequence: CASSGITVNTEAFF.

The chain recombines TRBV7-2 with TRBJ2-1; 9 positions match TRBD2. Germline loops: CDR1 SGHTA, CDR2 FQGNSA. CDR3 length: 13 residues. V shed 4 bases and J 15 bases; nucleotides not matched to a gene: 10. CDR3 sequence reads: CASSYLAGRTRFF. The CDR3 coding sequence is TGTGCCAGCAGCTACCTAGCGGGACGGACGAGGTTCTTC.

J is TRBJ2-3 and V is TRBV18; a weak D match, TRBD2 (5 bases). V lost 3 bases, J lost 0 bases, and 10 bases lay in between. CDR1 and CDR2 from the germline V gene are KGHSH and LQKENI. This CDR3 is 15 amino acids long. The CDR3 bases are TGTGCCAGCTCACCTCCGGGGTCTAGCACAGATACGCAGTATTTT. The encoded protein is CASSPPGSSTDTQYF.

The genes are TRBV27 and TRBJ2-5, with TRBD1 as a possible D gene (6 bases). Trimming stripped 3 bases from V and 5 bases from J, with 7 bases between. Germline-derived CDR1 and CDR2 are MNHEY and SMNVEV (reference sequence). This CDR3 region has 12 residues. CDR3 in amino acids: CASSFQGETQYF. The DNA of the CDR3 is TGTGCCAGCAGTTTCCAGGGGGAGACCCAGTACTTC.